The 18 T cell receptor beta chains listed next were all sequenced from one sample in a study of T cells after yellow fever vaccination. Via MiXCR, TCRdb re-called the 5' RACE reads, giving one row per CDR3 protein. The table lists almost 30,000 distinct CDR3 sequences, over 5.5% of them singletons, with 20% to 25% in the top ten. Sequencing used PBMCs, either bulk or a sorted T-cell subset (CD4+, CD8+, memory, or dextramer-sorted; not recorded which), obtained on the day of the yellow fever booster vaccination. These receptors were obtained from a man aged 25-45 years who received the YFV17D yellow fever vaccine.

The chain uses TRBV6-5 and TRBJ2-2; D possibly corresponds to TRBD2 (5 bases). The CDR3 consists of 17 residues. With 2 bases removed from V and 0 bases from J, the gap between germline ends came to 13 bases. CDR1 is MNHEY and CDR2 is SVGAGI in the germline V gene. The CDR3 coding sequence is TGTGCCAGCAGTTACGCGGGCGGATTCGCGAACACCGGGGAGCTGTTTTTT. Amino acid sequence: CASSYAGGFANTGELFF.

This clonotype was found many times. This chain links TRBV7-2 with TRBJ2-5; no firm D call. Deletions cut 7 bases from V and 2 bases from J, with 11 bases between. This CDR3 has 13 residues. Germline loops: CDR1 SGHTA, CDR2 FQGNSA. In nucleotides, the CDR3 is TGTGCCAGCATCCCCTCACTTCAAGAGACCCAGTACTTC. Translated, it gives CASIPSLQETQYF. Using reference TRBV7-2 and TRBJ2-5 for the parts outside the CDR3, the full variable domain is GAGVSQSPSNKVTEKGKDVELRCDPISGHTALYWYRQSLGQGLEFLIYFQGNSAPDKSGLPSDRFSAERTGGSVSTLTIQRTQQEDSAVYLCASIPSLQETQYFGPGTRLLVL.

V gene TRBV10-1 combines with J gene TRBJ2-7, with 7 positions matching TRBD1. This CDR3 region has 14 residues. Germline V lookup: CDR1 WNHNN, CDR2 SYGVQD (reference sequence). V lost 5 bases and J lost 3; bases outside the gene matches: 7. The CDR3 loop reads CASSRDQGVYEQYF. The CDR3 region has the DNA TGCGCCAGCAGTCGGGACCAGGGGGTCTACGAGCAGTACTTC.

This chain links TRBV30 with TRBJ1-2, with TRBD1 matching 11 bases. This CDR3 is 14 amino acids long. With V trimmed by 3 bases and J by 8 bases, 8 bases remained unmatched. The germline gives CDR1 GTSNPN, CDR2 SVGIG (reference sequence). The CDR3 sequence: CAWSLPGTGGGYTF. The CDR3 nucleotides are TGTGCCTGGAGCCTCCCAGGGACAGGGGGGGGCTACACCTTC. Based on the CDR3 plus reference TRBV30 and TRBJ1-2, the full variable domain is SQTIHQWPATLVQPVGSPLSLECTVEGTSNPNLYWYRQAAGRGLQLLFYSVGIGQISSEVPQNLSASRPQDRQFILSSKKLLLSDSGFYLCAWSLPGTGGGYTFGSGTRLTVV.

This clonotype has a handful of counts. The rearrangement joins TRBV30 to TRBJ2-7; 12 bases line up with TRBD1. Germline trimming cut 3 bases from V and 6 bases from J; bases unmatched to any gene: 12. Looked up from germline, CDR1 is GTSNPN and CDR2 is SVGIG (reference sequence). The length of the CDR3 is 16 residues. The CDR3 spells CAWRTPPGQGAVEQYF. CDR3 sequence (DNA): TGTGCCTGGAGGACCCCCCCGGGACAGGGGGCAGTCGAGCAGTACTTC.

In the case of this clonotype: The junction departs from the called germline gene at one end, perhaps through a read error. The chain is built from TRBV3-1 and TRBJ2-1; weak D call: TRBD2 (6 bases). The CDR3 has 18 residues. CDR1 and CDR2 (germline): LGHDT, YNNKEL (reference sequence). The CDR3 DNA reads as TGTGCCAGCACCCAACCGCCCTCTCCTAGCGCCGCCTACAATGAGCAGTTCTTC. It yields the protein CASTQPPSPSAAYNEQFF.

This clonotype was detected many times. The chain has TRBV11-2 and TRBJ2-5; D unclear. Trimming shortened V by 5 bases and J by 5 bases, and 9 bases separated the two germline ends. This CDR3 is built from 12 residues. Germline lookup yields CDR1 SGHAT and CDR2 FQNNGV. CDR3 loop: CASSTQRETQYF. CDR3 DNA: TGTGCCAGCAGCACCCAACGCGAGACCCAGTACTTC.

The sample holds many counts of this clonotype. The chain is built from TRBV9 and TRBJ2-7; the D is unclear. This CDR3 is built from 13 residues. Germline CDR1 is SGDLS and CDR2 is YYNGEE. Trimming took off 3 bases at V and 6 bases at J, with 13 bases between the two ends. DNA of the CDR3: TGTGCCAGCAGCGGTCCGGGCCTCAGCGAGCAGTACTTC. Translated: CASSGPGLSEQYF.

As for this clonotype: A much larger clone sits a single nucleotide away, making a read error possible. The chain joins TRBV20-1 to TRBJ1-5, with TRBD1 matching over 7 bases. Germline CDR1 DFQATT, CDR2 SNEGSKA (reference sequence). This CDR3 has 15 amino acids. As DNA, the CDR3 is TGCAGTGCTACCGGGCGACAGGGCAACAATCAGCACCAGCATTTT. This codes for CSATGRQGNNQHQHF.

This clonotype has ten or more counts. The V gene is TRBV19, the J gene TRBJ2-1, with TRBD2 identical over 8 bases. Trimming took 7 bases from V and 5 from J; bases not matched to a gene: 10. There are 15 residues in the CDR3. Per the germline V gene, CDR1 is LNHDA and CDR2 is SQIVND (reference sequence). The CDR3 region is CASNGELAGHNEQFF. CDR3 coding DNA: TGTGCCAGTAATGGGGAGTTAGCGGGACACAATGAGCAGTTCTTC.

This clonotype has ten or more counts. J is TRBJ1-5 and V is TRBV4-2; 8 positions agree with TRBD1. Per germline, CDR1 LGHNA and CDR2 YNFKEQ. Germline trimming cut 4 bases from V and 7 bases from J; bases unmatched to any gene: 6. The CDR3 consists of 14 residues. CDR3 sequence reads: CASSPDRGRQPQHF. The CDR3 DNA follows: TGTGCCAGCAGCCCAGACAGGGGTCGACAGCCCCAGCATTTT.

This clonotype was seen many times. The genes are TRBV6-4 and TRBJ2-1; 8 bases are a match to TRBD2. The CDR3 is made up of 15 amino acids. Germline CDR1 is MRHNA and CDR2 is SNTAGT. With 2 bases clipped from V and 7 bases from J, the junction kept 7 bases outside the gene matches. CDR3 residues: CASSDKAGVFNEQFF. The CDR3 DNA sequence: TGTGCCAGCAGTGACAAAGCGGGAGTCTTTAATGAGCAGTTCTTC.

This clonotype was counted at least ten times. A junction boundary mismatches the germline segment, possibly from a read error. This sequence joins TRBV7-2 and TRBJ2-1, with D unresolved. The germline V gene has CDR1 SGHTA and CDR2 FQGNSA. The CDR3 loop spans 13 amino acids. The DNA for the CDR3 is TGTGCCAGCAGCCCCGACTCCGACAATGAGCAGTTCTTC. Its translation: CASSPDSDNEQFF.

The chain is built from TRBV20-1 and TRBJ2-5, with 9 nucleotides matching TRBD2. The V gene's germline CDR1 is DFQATT and CDR2 SNEGSKA (reference sequence). V was clipped by 5 bases and J by 5 bases; unmatched bases: 12. The CDR3 consists of 15 residues. Here the CDR3 reads CSASKLAGRGETQYF. The CDR3, as DNA: TGCAGTGCTTCTAAACTAGCGGGCCGCGGGGAGACCCAGTACTTC.

This chain links TRBV24-1 with TRBJ2-7; the D gene is possibly TRBD1 (5 bases). This CDR3 region has 16 residues. Trimming removed 3 bases from V and 13 bases from J, with 27 bases in between. Germline-derived CDR1 and CDR2 are KGHDR and SFDVKD. The CDR3 bases are TGTGCCACCAGTGATCAAGGGGATTACCAAAGCTTTCGCCTTTACTTC. It is translated as CATSDQGDYQSFRLYF.

In this sample, this clonotype turned up many times. V is TRBV5-1 and J is TRBJ2-5, with 10 bases identical to TRBD2. V was clipped by 0 bases and J by 5 bases; unmatched bases: 4. CDR1 SGHRS and CDR2 YFSETQ come from the germline V gene. CDR3 length: 15 residues. CDR3 residues: CASSLGSGRVETQYF. The CDR3 DNA reads as TGCGCCAGCAGCTTGGGAAGCGGGAGGGTCGAGACCCAGTACTTC.

This clonotype was counted ten times or more. The chain has TRBV20-1 and TRBJ2-3, with 13 positions matching TRBD2. This CDR3 region has 18 residues. J gave up 4 bases and V 3 bases, and 13 bases lay outside the gene matches. Looked up from germline, CDR1 is DFQATT and CDR2 is SNEGSKA (reference sequence). The CDR3 region has the DNA TGCAGTGCTAGCAAAACTCTAAGGACTAGCGGGAGATCAGATACGCAGTATTTT. Its protein is CSASKTLRTSGRSDTQYF.

This clonotype showed up many times. The chain combines TRBV7-9 with TRBJ2-1, with no clear D. The V end was cut by 2 bases, the J end by 9 bases, with 20 bases between. There are 16 residues in the CDR3. In germline, CDR1 is SEHNR, CDR2 FQNEAQ (reference sequence). The CDR3 nucleotides are TGTGCCAGCAGCTTACCCGGGCAACTCGGCGCTCCTGAGCAGTTCTTC. It encodes CASSLPGQLGAPEQFF.